What follows describes a single TCR beta chain. Its specificity is unknown. Trimming took 1 base from V and 0 from J, leaving 13 bases between them. From germline, CDR1 is SEHNR and CDR2 FQNEAQ (reference sequence). CDR3 length equals 18 residues. This sample is drawn from a study of CD8 T cell repertoires and HIV-1 epitope variants. Sequencing used immunoSEQ multiplex PCR; TCRdb keeps in-frame clones, though not all of them. The repertoire holds several thousand clones, 67% seen once, with around 47% in the top ten. The V call is TRBV7-9, the J call TRBJ2-6; tentative D call: TRBD2 (7 bases). The sample comprised cultured CD8+ T cells derived from PBMCs. The clonotype originates from a male donor with HIV. CDR3 in amino acids: CASSLEGGGHSGANVLTF. CDR3 nucleotide sequence: TGTGCCAGCAGCTTAGAGGGCGGGGGCCACTCTGGGGCCAACGTCCTGACTTTC.